What follows are 29 T cell receptor beta chains derived from one specimen sequenced in a study of T cell clones after liver transplantation. Profiling relied on immunoSEQ multiplex PCR, and the TCRdb table lists in-frame clones only, not all of them. This sample carries 65,000 to 95,000 clones, around 80% of them seen once, and the ten largest clones take less than 0.65%. The material sequenced was CD4+ T cells from blood, taken before liver transplant. Receptors originate from a human donor who received a liver transplant.

This clone was observed a few times. CDR3 DNA sequence: TGTGCCAGCAGTCCACACCGGACTAGCGGTTACACCGGGGAGCTGTTTTTT. It codes for CASSPHRTSGYTGELFF. The chain employs TRBV27 and TRBJ2-2, with 10 nucleotides matching TRBD2. Losses at the gene ends were 5 bases for V and 3 bases for J; bases not matched to a gene: 9. This CDR3 spans 17 amino acids. The germline CDR1 and CDR2 sequences are MNHEY and SMNVEV (reference sequence).

This chain links TRBV7-2 with TRBJ1-2; 9 nucleotides line up with TRBD1. This CDR3 comprises 14 residues. Unmatched junction bases numbered 3, after V lost 1 base and J lost 6 bases. Germline loops: CDR1 SGHTA, CDR2 FQGNSA. The DNA of the CDR3 is TGTGCCAGCAGCTTAGACAGGGGGCGCAATGGCTACACCTTC. Translated: CASSLDRGRNGYTF.

The gene calls are TRBV6-1 and TRBJ2-7, with TRBD1 matching over 10 bases. The germline CDR1 and CDR2 sequences are MNHNS and SASEGT. Trimming removed 6 bases from V and 2 bases from J; junction bases left unmatched: 4. The CDR3 has 14 residues. DNA of the CDR3: TGTGCCAGCAGGAAGACAGGGGGCGCCTACGAGCAGTACTTC. This codes for CASRKTGGAYEQYF.

CDR3 amino acids: CASSPRLAGGHEQFF. Written as DNA, the CDR3 is TGTGCCAGCAGCCCTAGACTAGCGGGAGGGCATGAGCAGTTCTTC. The chain couples TRBV7-9 to TRBJ2-1; 14 nucleotides match TRBD2. Germline CDR1 and CDR2: SEHNR and FQNEAQ (reference sequence). The V gene end was trimmed by 5 bases and the J gene end by 8 bases; junction bases not matched to a gene: 5. The CDR3 is 15 amino acids.

This chain joins TRBV7-3 and TRBJ2-1; 9 bases line up with TRBD1. This CDR3 contains 16 residues. Germline CDR1 is SGHTA and CDR2 is FQGTGA. Losses at the gene ends were 5 bases for V and 5 bases for J; bases not matched to a gene: 10. The DNA of the CDR3 is TGTGCCAGCAGCCCAGCCTCCGGGACAGGGAACAATGAGCAGTTCTTC. It translates to CASSPASGTGNNEQFF.

The chain has TRBV4-2 and TRBJ2-3; no definite D call. Germline V gives CDR1 LGHNA, CDR2 YNFKEQ. This CDR3 has 14 amino acids. The V end was cut by 7 bases, the J end by 1 base, with 12 bases between. The CDR3 sequence: CASKERLGTDTQYF. The CDR3 DNA reads TGTGCCAGCAAAGAAAGGTTGGGCACAGATACGCAGTATTTT.

V is TRBV4-1 and J is TRBJ2-1; 8 nucleotides align to TRBD2. The CDR3 is 18 amino acids. Germline V gene data show CDR1 as MGHRA and CDR2 as YSYEKL. Germline trimming cut 3 bases from V and 0 bases from J; bases unmatched to any gene: 10. The CDR3 DNA reads TGCGCCAGCAGCCAGGTGGGGAAGAGCGGGAGCTCCTACAATGAGCAGTTCTTC. Translated: CASSQVGKSGSSYNEQFF.

The rearrangement joins TRBV9 to TRBJ1-4; D ambiguous. The CDR3 loop spans 15 amino acids. V was trimmed by 0 bases and J by 7 bases, leaving 13 bases between them. CDR1 and CDR2 from the germline V gene are SGDLS and YYNGEE. CDR3 sequence: CASSVGTGRTEKLFF. DNA for the CDR3: TGTGCCAGCAGCGTAGGAACGGGTAGGACTGAAAAACTGTTTTTT.

The chain joins TRBV11-2 to TRBJ1-1; D is ambiguous. The CDR3 is 14 residues long. CDR1 is SGHAT and CDR2 is FQNNGV in the germline V gene. V lost 4 bases, J lost 5 bases, and 14 bases lay in between. The CDR3 sequence is CASSSARALTEAFF. CDR3 coding DNA: TGTGCCAGCAGCTCGGCGAGGGCTTTGACTGAAGCTTTCTTT.

V usage is TRBV29-1 and J usage is TRBJ2-7; TRBD2 matches at 13 bases. In germline, CDR1 is SQVTM, CDR2 ANQGSEA. The CDR3 is made up of 14 amino acids. With V trimmed by 3 bases and J by 5 bases, 4 bases remained unmatched. The CDR3 reads CSVDGLAGVDEQYF. DNA for the CDR3: TGCAGCGTTGACGGACTAGCGGGAGTAGACGAGCAGTACTTC.

The chain is built from TRBV2 and TRBJ1-3, with D unresolved. Trimming took off 7 bases at V and 0 bases at J, with 7 bases between the two ends. The length of the CDR3 is 13 residues. Germline CDR1 SNHLY, CDR2 FYNNEI. The CDR3 DNA is TGTGCCAGCACAGGCCTCTCTGGAAACACCATATATTTT. This codes for CASTGLSGNTIYF. Full variable domain (missing parts from reference TRBV2 and TRBJ1-3): EPEVTQTPSHQVTQMGQEVILRCVPISNHLYFYWYRQILGQKVEFLVSFYNNEISEKSEIFDDQFSVERPDGSNFTLKIRSTKLEDSAMYFCASTGLSGNTIYFGEGSWLTVV.

The sample holds a few counts of this clone. The V gene is TRBV11-2, the J gene TRBJ1-1; D ambiguous. Trimming pared 5 bases from V and 4 bases from J, leaving 14 bases between. Germline loops: CDR1 SGHAT, CDR2 FQNNGV. The CDR3 covers 14 residues. CDR3 loop: CASSVSHASTEAFF. CDR3 DNA: TGTGCCAGCAGCGTGTCACACGCGAGCACTGAAGCTTTCTTT.

The chain recombines TRBV11-2 with TRBJ2-7; 8 nucleotides agree with TRBD1. The J segment lost 0 bases and the V segment lost 4 bases, leaving 5 bases of the junction unmatched. The length of the CDR3 is 15 residues. In germline, CDR1 is SGHAT, CDR2 FQNNGV. The CDR3 protein is CASSSPRGPSYEQYF. The CDR3 DNA sequence: TGTGCCAGCAGCTCCCCCAGGGGGCCCTCCTACGAGCAGTACTTC. Supplemented by reference TRBV11-2 and TRBJ2-7, the full variable domain reads EAGVAQSPRYKIIEKRQSVAFWCNPISGHATLYWYQQILGQGPKLLIQFQNNGVVDDSQLPKDRFSAERLKGVDSTLKIQPAKLEDSAVYLCASSSPRGPSYEQYFGPGTRLTVT.

V gene TRBV6-6 combines with J gene TRBJ1-5, with D unresolved. Trimming shortened V by 8 bases and J by 0 bases, and 5 bases separated the two germline ends. Germline loops: CDR1 MNHNY, CDR2 SVGAGI (reference sequence). This CDR3 has 12 residues. The CDR3 reads CASRDSNQPQHF. CDR3 in DNA: TGTGCCAGCCGGGATAGCAATCAGCCCCAGCATTTT.

This chain uses TRBV28 with TRBJ1-4; 7 bases are a match to TRBD1. The germline gives CDR1 MDHEN, CDR2 SYDVKM. The junction had 10 bases not matched to a gene; V was cut back by 6 bases and J by 3 bases. This CDR3 region has 16 residues. CDR3 sequence: CASRIPQGQPNEKLFF. CDR3 DNA: TGTGCCAGCAGAATCCCCCAGGGACAGCCTAATGAAAAACTGTTTTTT. The full variable domain, completed using reference TRBV28 and TRBJ1-4, is DVKVTQSSRYLVKRTGEKVFLECVQDMDHENMFWYRQDPGLGLRLIYFSYDVKMKEKGDIPEGYSVSREKKERFSLILESASTNQTSMYLCASRIPQGQPNEKLFFGSGTQLSVL.

The chain recombines TRBV29-1 with TRBJ2-7; TRBD1 aligns across 11 bases. The CDR3 loop spans 12 amino acids. After removal of 7 bases from V and 6 bases from J, the junction contained 5 bases not matched to a gene. Germline CDR1 and CDR2: SQVTM and ANQGSEA. The CDR3 DNA reads TGCAGCGCTGGGACAGGGGGAGTCGAGCAGTACTTC. It encodes CSAGTGGVEQYF.

The chain uses TRBV30 and TRBJ1-5; D not resolved. This CDR3 has 14 residues. V was cut by 4 bases and J by 7 bases, with 17 bases left in between. Germline V gene sequence: CDR1 GTSNPN, CDR2 SVGIG (reference sequence). CDR3 sequence reads: CAWNRGLDRQPQHF. The DNA for the CDR3 is TGTGCCTGGAACCGGGGTTTGGACCGCCAGCCCCAGCATTTT.

A few counts support this clone. The chain carries TRBV27 and TRBJ2-7, with a possible D match to TRBD1 (5 bases). The CDR3 has 12 residues. Trimming removed 10 bases at V and 2 bases at J, with 12 bases between. Germline V gene sequence: CDR1 MNHEY, CDR2 SMNVEV (reference sequence). CDR3: CAIRTQTYEQYF. CDR3 DNA sequence: TGTGCCATCAGGACACAAACCTACGAGCAGTACTTC.

This chain connects TRBV9 to TRBJ2-7; 9 nucleotides agree with TRBD1. The CDR3 loop spans 16 amino acids. Germline trimming cut 3 bases from V and 3 bases from J; bases unmatched to any gene: 10. Germline values: CDR1 SGDLS, CDR2 YYNGEE. CDR3 loop: CASSEGTAGQGYEQYF. CDR3 bases: TGTGCCAGCAGCGAAGGAACCGCGGGACAGGGCTACGAGCAGTACTTC.

This rearrangement joins TRBV5-1 to TRBJ1-1; D is unresolved. V was pared by 3 bases and J by 5 bases, with 14 bases between. Germline-derived CDR1 and CDR2 are SGHRS and YFSETQ. The CDR3 contains 14 residues. For the CDR3, the DNA is TGCGCCAGCAGCTCTACAGCGGTGGAAACTGAAGCTTTCTTT. It encodes CASSSTAVETEAFF.

The J gene is TRBJ2-7, the V gene TRBV28; 7 bases match TRBD1. CDR3 length equals 15 residues. Germline V gene lookup returns CDR1 MDHEN and CDR2 SYDVKM. V was clipped by 6 bases and J by 1 base; unmatched bases: 9. CDR3 region: CASRETGPLSYEQYF. The CDR3 coding sequence is TGTGCCAGCAGGGAGACAGGGCCACTTTCCTACGAGCAGTACTTC.

V is TRBV28 and J is TRBJ1-2, with 8 bases fitting TRBD1. Germline V gene sequence: CDR1 MDHEN, CDR2 SYDVKM. Losses at the gene ends were 4 bases for V and 2 bases for J; bases not matched to a gene: 9. CDR3 size: 16 residues. The CDR3 region is CASSSGQGTTNYGYTF. CDR3 bases: TGTGCCAGCAGTTCTGGACAGGGAACGACGAACTATGGCTACACCTTC.

The V call is TRBV6-1, the J call TRBJ2-7, with no clear D. The CDR3 is 14 residues long. The germline V and J ends were trimmed by 6 bases and 4 bases, with 16 bases remaining between them. Germline V lookup: CDR1 MNHNS, CDR2 SASEGT. This chain's CDR3 is CASRDGRNLYEQYF. Here the CDR3 DNA reads TGTGCCAGCAGGGACGGAAGAAACCTTTACGAGCAGTACTTC.

The chain's CDR3 is CASSEWDRAERAFF. The CDR3, as DNA: TGTGCCAGCAGTGAATGGGACAGGGCGGAGAGAGCTTTCTTT. V and J are TRBV6-1 and TRBJ1-1, with 9 positions matching TRBD1. The V gene's germline CDR1 is MNHNS and CDR2 SASEGT. The CDR3 contains 14 residues. The V and J ends lost 2 bases and 10 bases, in that order; junction bases with no gene match: 8.

This sequence joins TRBV7-2 and TRBJ2-7; the match to TRBD2 covers 10 bases. Germline V gene sequence: CDR1 SGHTA, CDR2 FQGNSA. Trimming cost V 3 bases and J 5 bases; bases outside gene matches: 13. CDR3 length: 17 amino acids. For the CDR3, the DNA is TGTGCCAGCAGCTTGGGCCCTGGAAGCGGGAGGGCCGACGAGCAGTACTTC. It specifies CASSLGPGSGRADEQYF. Supplemented by reference TRBV7-2 and TRBJ2-7, the full variable domain reads GAGVSQSPSNKVTEKGKDVELRCDPISGHTALYWYRQSLGQGLEFLIYFQGNSAPDKSGLPSDRFSAERTGGSVSTLTIQRTQQEDSAVYLCASSLGPGSGRADEQYFGPGTRLTVT.

The CDR3 loop is CARSAQMNTEAFF. The CDR3 DNA is TGTGCCAGGTCGGCGCAGATGAACACTGAAGCTTTCTTT. J is TRBJ1-1 and V is TRBV7-2; D not resolved. Trimming removed 9 bases at V and 0 bases at J, with 11 bases between. CDR1 SGHTA and CDR2 FQGNSA come from the germline V gene. This CDR3 is 13 amino acids long.

This clone was counted a single time. The V and J genes are TRBV7-2 and TRBJ2-1; 9 nucleotides match TRBD2. The germline gives CDR1 SGHTA, CDR2 FQGNSA. The CDR3 is 15 amino acids. Trimming cost V 5 bases and J 3 bases; bases outside gene matches: 5. The CDR3 loop reads CASSHSGGNYNEQFF. CDR3 coding DNA: TGTGCCAGCAGCCACAGCGGGGGGAACTACAATGAGCAGTTCTTC.

This chain uses TRBV29-1 with TRBJ2-1; no clear D gene. Germline CDR1 SQVTM, CDR2 ANQGSEA. V shed 0 bases and J shed 8 bases, with 8 bases lying between them. The CDR3 totals 12 residues. CDR3 DNA: TGCAGCGTTGAAGAGGCCCGGGATGAGCAGTTCTTC. It is translated as CSVEEARDEQFF.

This chain connects TRBV28 to TRBJ2-3, with D hard to call. The CDR3 spans 11 residues. Between the trimmed V and J ends, which lost 6 bases and 2 bases, there was a span of 3 bases. Germline V CDR1 and CDR2: MDHEN, SYDVKM. The CDR3 DNA follows: TGTGCCAGCAGGTTCACAGATACGCAGTATTTT. This sequence encodes CASRFTDTQYF.